The next 7 T cell receptor beta chains were all read from a single sample in a study of Ad26.COV2.S vaccination and SARS-CoV-2 variants. The assay was immunoSEQ multiplex PCR, and TCRdb's table has in-frame clones only and misses some. The sample has roughly 320,000 clones, about 85% seen once. Treatment denoted: 19 received Ad26.COV2.S at low or high dose, single or two shots; about five received placebo; per-sample allocation not given. Day 63 after the first vaccine or placebo injection was the time point for sampling. Sequenced material: peripheral blood, taken in a trial of Ad26.COV2.S vaccine versus placebo. These receptors were obtained from a person aged 18-60 years who received the Ad26.COV2.S COVID-19 vaccine or a placebo.

The chain uses TRBV5-4 and TRBJ2-3; 9 nucleotides line up with TRBD2. There are 15 residues in the CDR3. Germline V lookup: CDR1 SGHNT, CDR2 YYREEE (reference sequence). Germline trimming cut 2 bases from V and 1 base from J; bases unmatched to any gene: 2. CDR3 DNA sequence: TGTGCCAGCAGCTTCGGCGGGGGGGGCACAGATACGCAGTATTTT. It encodes CASSFGGGGTDTQYF.

The V gene is TRBV6-2 or TRBV6-3, the J gene TRBJ2-5, with D perhaps matching TRBD1 (5 bases). Germline V lookup: CDR1 MNHEY, CDR2 SVGEGT. CDR3 length equals 13 residues. Trimming removed 2 bases at V and 2 bases at J, with 6 bases between. In DNA, the CDR3 is TGTGCCAGCAGTTACCCAGGGCAAGAGACCCAGTACTTC. Translating gives CASSYPGQETQYF.

In the case of this clone: Other DNA sequences in this specimen translate into the identical CDR3. V is TRBV25-1 and J is TRBJ2-1; possible D gene TRBD2, 6 bases. Looked up from germline, CDR1 is MGHDK and CDR2 is SYGVNS. V lost 2 bases, J lost 4 bases, and 9 bases lay in between. CDR3 length: 14 residues. In nucleotides, the CDR3 is TGTGCCAGCAGTGAAGCCGGGGGATACAATGAGCAGTTCTTC. Translated: CASSEAGGYNEQFF.

Only a few counts were recorded for this clone. J is TRBJ1-1 and V is TRBV7-2, with D possibly being TRBD1 (6 bases). Trimming stripped 5 bases from V and 6 bases from J, with 22 bases between. The CDR3 extends over 16 amino acids. Germline V lookup: CDR1 SGHTA, CDR2 FQGNSA. CDR3 loop: CASSPRGTDRLPEAFF. The DNA of the CDR3 is TGTGCCAGCAGCCCCAGAGGGACCGACAGGCTCCCTGAAGCTTTCTTT.

The J gene is TRBJ2-1, the V gene TRBV2; D gene uncertain. CDR1 is SNHLY and CDR2 is FYNNEI in the germline V gene. V lost 2 bases, J lost 9 bases, and 11 bases lay in between. CDR3 size: 13 residues. CDR3 coding DNA: TGTGCCAGCAGTGAATTGGGTACTGGTGAGCAGTTCTTC. This encodes CASSELGTGEQFF.

This sequence joins TRBV6-4 and TRBJ2-5; D ambiguous. CDR1 and CDR2 from the germline V gene are MRHNA and SNTAGT. The CDR3 contains 15 residues. V was clipped by 6 bases and J by 5 bases, with 19 bases between them. This chain's CDR3 is CASSEVGVPTETQYF. As DNA, the CDR3 is TGTGCCAGCAGCGAGGTTGGGGTACCGACGGAGACCCAGTACTTC.

The V gene is TRBV15, the J gene TRBJ1-5, with D unresolved. V shed 0 bases and J shed 4 bases, with 4 bases lying between them. The germline gives CDR1 LNHNV, CDR2 YYDKDF (reference sequence). This CDR3 comprises 13 residues. The CDR3 nucleotides read TGTGCCACCAGCAGAGATCTTAATCAGCCCCAGCATTTT. It specifies CATSRDLNQPQHF.